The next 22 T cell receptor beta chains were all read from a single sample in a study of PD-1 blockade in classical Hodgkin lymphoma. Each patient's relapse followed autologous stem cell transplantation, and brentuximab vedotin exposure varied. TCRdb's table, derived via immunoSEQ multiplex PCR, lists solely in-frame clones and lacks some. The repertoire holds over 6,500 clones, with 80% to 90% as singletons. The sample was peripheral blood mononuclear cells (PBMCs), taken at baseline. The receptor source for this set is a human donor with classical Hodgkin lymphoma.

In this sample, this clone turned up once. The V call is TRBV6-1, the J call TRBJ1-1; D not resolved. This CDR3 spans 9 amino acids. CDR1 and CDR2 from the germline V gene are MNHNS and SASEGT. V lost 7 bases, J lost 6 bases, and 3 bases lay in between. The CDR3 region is CASTPEAFF. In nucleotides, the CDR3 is TGTGCCAGCACCCCTGAAGCTTTCTTT.

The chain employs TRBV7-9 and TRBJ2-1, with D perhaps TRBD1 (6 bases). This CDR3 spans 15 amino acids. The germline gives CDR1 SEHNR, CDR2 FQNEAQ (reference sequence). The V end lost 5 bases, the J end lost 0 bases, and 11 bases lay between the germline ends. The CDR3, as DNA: TGTGCCAGCAGCCCAAGGGGGAGCTCCTACAATGAGCAGTTCTTC. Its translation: CASSPRGSSYNEQFF.

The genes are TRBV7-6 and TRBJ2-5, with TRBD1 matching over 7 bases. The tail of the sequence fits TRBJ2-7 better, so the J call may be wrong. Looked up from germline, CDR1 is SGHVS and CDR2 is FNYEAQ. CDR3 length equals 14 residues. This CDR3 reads CASSLTGLGYEQYF. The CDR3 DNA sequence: TGTGCCAGCAGCTTGACAGGGTTAGGCTACGAGCAGTACTTC.

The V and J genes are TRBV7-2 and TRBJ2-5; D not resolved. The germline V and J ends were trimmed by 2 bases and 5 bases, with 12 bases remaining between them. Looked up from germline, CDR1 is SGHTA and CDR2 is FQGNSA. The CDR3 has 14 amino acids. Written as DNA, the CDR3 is TGTGCCAGCAGCTTAAACGGAGCCCGGGAGACCCAGTACTTC. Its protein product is CASSLNGARETQYF.

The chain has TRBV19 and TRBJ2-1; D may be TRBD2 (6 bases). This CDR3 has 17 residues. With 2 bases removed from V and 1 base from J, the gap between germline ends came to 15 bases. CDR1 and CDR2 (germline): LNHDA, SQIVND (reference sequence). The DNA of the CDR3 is TGTGCCAGTAGTATAATTTTAGCGGATTTTTCCTACAATGAGCAGTTCTTC. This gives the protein CASSIILADFSYNEQFF.

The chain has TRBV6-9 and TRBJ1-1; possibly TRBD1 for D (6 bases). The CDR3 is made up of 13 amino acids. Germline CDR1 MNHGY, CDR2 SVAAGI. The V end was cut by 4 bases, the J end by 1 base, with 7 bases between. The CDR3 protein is CASSLQGNTEAFF. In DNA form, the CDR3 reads TGTGCCAGCAGTTTACAGGGGAACACTGAAGCTTTCTTT.

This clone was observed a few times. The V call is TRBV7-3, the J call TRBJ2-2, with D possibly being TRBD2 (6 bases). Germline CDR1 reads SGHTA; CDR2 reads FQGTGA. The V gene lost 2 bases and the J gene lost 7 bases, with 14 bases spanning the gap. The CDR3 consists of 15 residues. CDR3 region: CASSLSPGEDGELFF. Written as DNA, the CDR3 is TGTGCCAGCAGCTTATCGCCGGGAGAGGACGGGGAGCTGTTTTTT.

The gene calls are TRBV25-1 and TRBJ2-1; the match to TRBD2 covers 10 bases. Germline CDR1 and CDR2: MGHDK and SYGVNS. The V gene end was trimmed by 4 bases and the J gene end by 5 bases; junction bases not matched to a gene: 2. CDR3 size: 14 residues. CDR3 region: CASSGTSGNNEQFF. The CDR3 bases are TGTGCCAGCAGTGGGACTAGCGGAAACAATGAGCAGTTCTTC.

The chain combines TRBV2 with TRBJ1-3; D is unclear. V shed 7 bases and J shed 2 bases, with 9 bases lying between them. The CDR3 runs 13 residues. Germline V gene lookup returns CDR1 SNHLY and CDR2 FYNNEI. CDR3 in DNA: TGTGCCAGCAAGACATCCGCTGGAAACACCATATATTTT. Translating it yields CASKTSAGNTIYF. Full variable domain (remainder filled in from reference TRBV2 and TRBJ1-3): EPEVTQTPSHQVTQMGQEVILRCVPISNHLYFYWYRQILGQKVEFLVSFYNNEISEKSEIFDDQFSVERPDGSNFTLKIRSTKLEDSAMYFCASKTSAGNTIYFGEGSWLTVV.

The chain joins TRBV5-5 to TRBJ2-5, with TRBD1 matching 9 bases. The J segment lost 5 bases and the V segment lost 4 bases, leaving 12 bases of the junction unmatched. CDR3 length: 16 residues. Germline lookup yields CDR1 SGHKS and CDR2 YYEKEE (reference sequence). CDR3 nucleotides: TGTGCCAGCAGCATAACAGGGGGCGCGGGATTGGAGACCCAGTACTTC. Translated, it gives CASSITGGAGLETQYF.

CDR3 coding DNA: TGCGCCAGCAGTGAGTCCCCCCGGGGATCCGAGGTCTACGAGCAGTACTTC. Its protein is CASSESPRGSEVYEQYF. V usage is TRBV10-2 and J usage is TRBJ2-7, with D perhaps TRBD2 (5 bases). CDR1 WSHSY and CDR2 SAAADI come from the germline V gene. Trimming stripped 0 bases from V and 3 bases from J, with 18 bases between. The CDR3 totals 17 residues.

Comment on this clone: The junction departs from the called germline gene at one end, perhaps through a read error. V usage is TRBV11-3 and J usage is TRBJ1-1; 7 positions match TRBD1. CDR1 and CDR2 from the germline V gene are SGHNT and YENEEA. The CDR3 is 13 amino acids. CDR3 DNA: TGTGCCTGCAGCCCTGACAGGGCCACTGAAGCTTTCTTT. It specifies CACSPDRATEAFF.

This CDR3 reads CASSPRASGASSADTQYF. Written as DNA, the CDR3 is TGTGCCAGCTCACCACGGGCTAGCGGGGCCTCCTCAGCAGATACGCAGTATTTT. The chain joins TRBV18 to TRBJ2-3, with 9 bases fitting TRBD2. Germline values: CDR1 KGHSH, CDR2 LQKENI. J was trimmed by 4 bases and V by 1 base; bases with no gene match: 12. The CDR3 is 18 amino acids.

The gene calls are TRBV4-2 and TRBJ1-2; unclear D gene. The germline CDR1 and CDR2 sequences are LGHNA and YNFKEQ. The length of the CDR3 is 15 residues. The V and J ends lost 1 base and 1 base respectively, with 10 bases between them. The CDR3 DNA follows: TGTGCCAGCAGCCAAGTTCAGCGGGTTAACTATGGCTACACCTTC. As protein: CASSQVQRVNYGYTF.

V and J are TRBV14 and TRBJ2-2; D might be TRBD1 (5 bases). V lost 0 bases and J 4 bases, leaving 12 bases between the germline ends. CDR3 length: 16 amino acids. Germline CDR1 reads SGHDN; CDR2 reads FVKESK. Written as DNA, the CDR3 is TGTGCCAGCAGCCAAGATCCCGACAGAATCACCGGGGAGCTGTTTTTT. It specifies CASSQDPDRITGELFF.

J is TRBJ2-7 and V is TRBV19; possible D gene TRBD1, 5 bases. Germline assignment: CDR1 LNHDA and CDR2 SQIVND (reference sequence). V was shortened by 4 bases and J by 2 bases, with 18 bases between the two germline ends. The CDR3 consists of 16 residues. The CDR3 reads CASSTPSRGRPYEQYF. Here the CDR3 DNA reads TGTGCCAGTAGTACCCCCAGTAGGGGCCGACCCTACGAGCAGTACTTC.

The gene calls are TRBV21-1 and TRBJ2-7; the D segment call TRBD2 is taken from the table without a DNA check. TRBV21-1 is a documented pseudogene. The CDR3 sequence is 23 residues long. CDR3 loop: CASRELPGTSGRVQIGSPYEQYF. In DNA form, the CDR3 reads TGTGCCAGCAGGGAGCTCCCCGGGACTAGCGGGAGGGTCCAAATTGGGAGCCCCTACGAGCAGTACTTC.

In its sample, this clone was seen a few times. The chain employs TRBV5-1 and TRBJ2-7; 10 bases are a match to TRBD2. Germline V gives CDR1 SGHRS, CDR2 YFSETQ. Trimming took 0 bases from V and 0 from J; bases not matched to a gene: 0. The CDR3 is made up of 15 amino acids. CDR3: CASSLASGSSYEQYF. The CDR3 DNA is TGCGCCAGCAGCTTGGCTAGCGGGAGCTCCTACGAGCAGTACTTC.

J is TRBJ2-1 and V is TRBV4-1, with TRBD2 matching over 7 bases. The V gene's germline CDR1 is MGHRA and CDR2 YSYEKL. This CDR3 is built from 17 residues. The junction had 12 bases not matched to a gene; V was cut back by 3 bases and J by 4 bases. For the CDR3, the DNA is TGCGCCAGCAGCCAGGTAGCCGGGACTACTGAGTACAATGAGCAGTTCTTC. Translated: CASSQVAGTTEYNEQFF.

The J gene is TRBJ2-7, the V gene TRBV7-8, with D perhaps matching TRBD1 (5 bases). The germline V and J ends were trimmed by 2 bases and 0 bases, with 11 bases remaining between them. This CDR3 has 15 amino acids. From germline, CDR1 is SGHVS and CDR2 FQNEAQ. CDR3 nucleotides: TGTGCCAGCAGCTTATACCAGGGAAGCTCCTACGAGCAGTACTTC. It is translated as CASSLYQGSSYEQYF.

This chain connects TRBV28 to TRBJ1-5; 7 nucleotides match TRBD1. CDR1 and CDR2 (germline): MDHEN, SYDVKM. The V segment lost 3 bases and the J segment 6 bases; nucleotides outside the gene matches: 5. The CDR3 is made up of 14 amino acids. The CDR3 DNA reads TGTGCCAGCAGTTTCTACAGGGGAGCTCAGCCCCAGCATTTT. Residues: CASSFYRGAQPQHF.

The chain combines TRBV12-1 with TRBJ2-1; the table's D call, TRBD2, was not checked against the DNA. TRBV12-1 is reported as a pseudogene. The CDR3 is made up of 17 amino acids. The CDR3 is CASSQPHPSGRFGEQFF. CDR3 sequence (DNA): TGTGCCAGCAGCCAACCGCATCCTAGCGGGAGGTTCGGTGAGCAGTTCTTC.